The 15 T cell receptor beta chains below all came from one sample that was sequenced in a study of CD8+ T cells in alopecia areata. In each case, RNA was isolated and then reverse transcribed into cDNA as the sequencing template. Libraries were prepared by immunoSEQ multiplex PCR; TCRdb keeps only in-frame clonotypes and omits some of them. This table holds 170,000 or so clones, about 60% found once. Treatment described: oral pan-JAK inhibitor, 5-10 mg twice daily. Sequenced here: CD8+ T cells sorted from blood, sampled at week 24, from a patient treated with tofacitinib. All receptors derive from a human donor with alopecia areata.

The rearrangement uses TRBV7-6 and TRBJ2-7; D not certain. This CDR3 is built from 13 residues. Germline lookup yields CDR1 SGHVS and CDR2 FNYEAQ. V was trimmed by 1 base and J by 3 bases, leaving 7 bases between them. Written as DNA, the CDR3 is TGTGCCAGCAGCTTAGGTTTCAGCTACGAGCAGTACTTC. This gives the protein CASSLGFSYEQYF.

The chain uses TRBV15 and TRBJ1-5; the match to TRBD1 covers 7 bases. The J segment lost 0 bases and the V segment lost 4 bases, leaving 3 bases of the junction unmatched. CDR1 is LNHNV, CDR2 YYDKDF, per germline (reference sequence). The CDR3 has 15 amino acids. CDR3 amino acids: CATSTRDSSNQPQHF. The CDR3 bases are TGTGCCACCAGCACCAGGGACAGTAGCAATCAGCCCCAGCATTTT.

CDR3 amino acids: CSVHKNTEAFF. CDR3 sequence (DNA): TGCAGCGTGCATAAGAACACTGAAGCTTTCTTT. V and J are TRBV29-1 and TRBJ1-1; D remains unclear. The CDR3 covers 11 residues. From germline, CDR1 is SQVTM and CDR2 ANQGSEA. The germline V and J ends were trimmed by 6 bases and 1 base, with 6 bases remaining between them.

V and J are TRBV2 and TRBJ2-1; D is undetermined. The germline CDR1 and CDR2 sequences are SNHLY and FYNNEI. The CDR3 extends over 16 amino acids. V shed 0 bases and J shed 3 bases, with 12 bases lying between them. CDR3 nucleotides: TGTGCCAGCAGTGAAGCCCTAGTCGGCCTCTACAATGAGCAGTTCTTC. It specifies CASSEALVGLYNEQFF.

This clone has ten or more counts. The V and J genes are TRBV7-8 and TRBJ2-7; 9 bases match TRBD2. The germline V gene has CDR1 SGHVS and CDR2 FQNEAQ. This CDR3 spans 16 amino acids. Unmatched junction bases numbered 11, after V lost 5 bases and J lost 3 bases. CDR3 coding DNA: TGTGCCAGCAGCGGTGGGCTAGCGGGGAACTACTACGAGCAGTACTTC. It encodes CASSGGLAGNYYEQYF.

CDR3 sequence (DNA): TGCAGTGCTAGAGACACAGATACGCAGTATTTT. It encodes CSARDTDTQYF. The chain joins TRBV20-1 to TRBJ2-3; D uncertain. Germline assignment: CDR1 DFQATT and CDR2 SNEGSKA (reference sequence). The CDR3 has 11 residues. Trimming shortened V by 0 bases and J by 2 bases, and 0 bases separated the two germline ends.

V and J are TRBV7-9 and TRBJ1-1; D is undetermined. Germline-derived CDR1 and CDR2 are SEHNR and FQNEAQ (reference sequence). The V end lost 5 bases, the J end lost 4 bases, and 17 bases lay between the germline ends. The length of the CDR3 is 15 residues. CDR3 region: CASSASSHFGTEAFF. The CDR3 region has the DNA TGTGCCAGCAGCGCCTCATCTCACTTTGGCACTGAAGCTTTCTTT.

This clone was seen a handful of times. This rearrangement joins TRBV7-3 to TRBJ2-3; perhaps TRBD1 as D (6 bases). The V gene's germline CDR1 is SGHTA and CDR2 FQGTGA. CDR3 length equals 13 residues. Trimming took off 2 bases at V and 4 bases at J, with 7 bases between the two ends. This CDR3 is CASSLGGSDTQYF. The DNA of the CDR3 is TGTGCCAGCAGCTTAGGGGGCTCAGATACGCAGTATTTT.

The chain has TRBV9 and TRBJ2-1; maybe TRBD1 (6 bases). The V gene lost 0 bases and the J gene lost 3 bases, with 7 bases spanning the gap. Germline V gene data show CDR1 as SGDLS and CDR2 as YYNGEE. The CDR3 spans 14 residues. CDR3 coding DNA: TGTGCCAGCAGCGTAGCAGGGGTCTACAATGAGCAGTTCTTC. Residues: CASSVAGVYNEQFF.

The rearrangement uses TRBV10-3 and TRBJ2-2; no reliable D call. V was trimmed by 10 bases and J by 0 bases, leaving 18 bases between them. The CDR3 consists of 16 residues. Germline CDR1 is ENHRY and CDR2 is SYGVKD. DNA of the CDR3: TGTGCCACCCTCCTGACCCACGGTTCGAACACCGGGGAGCTGTTTTTT. Translating gives CATLLTHGSNTGELFF.

The chain employs TRBV2 and TRBJ1-2; D gene unclear. V dropped 3 bases and J dropped 8 bases, with 4 bases sitting between them. Germline-derived CDR1 and CDR2 are SNHLY and FYNNEI. There are 10 residues in the CDR3. The CDR3 DNA reads as TGTGCCAGCAGTGATCTGGGCTACACCTTC. The encoded protein is CASSDLGYTF. Complete variable domain (other parts from reference TRBV2 and TRBJ1-2): EPEVTQTPSHQVTQMGQEVILRCVPISNHLYFYWYRQILGQKVEFLVSFYNNEISEKSEIFDDQFSVERPDGSNFTLKIRSTKLEDSAMYFCASSDLGYTFGSGTRLTVV.

The chain recombines TRBV27 with TRBJ2-3; TRBD1 might be the D (6 bases). V lost 6 bases to trimming and J lost 6 bases, with 10 bases between them. The germline CDR1 and CDR2 sequences are MNHEY and SMNVEV (reference sequence). This CDR3 region has 12 residues. The CDR3 loop is CASSLTGDTQYF. The CDR3 DNA sequence: TGTGCCAGCAGCCTAACAGGGGATACGCAGTATTTT.

The chain uses TRBV6-5 and TRBJ2-6; D not certain. The CDR3 covers 14 residues. Trimming stripped 2 bases from V and 3 bases from J, with 5 bases between. Germline CDR1 and CDR2: MNHEY and SVGAGI. For the CDR3, the DNA is TGTGCCAGCAGTTACAGGGTTGGGGCCAACGTCCTGACTTTC. It yields the protein CASSYRVGANVLTF.

This clone has a handful of counts. This chain links TRBV27 with TRBJ1-2; D is undetermined. Germline V gives CDR1 MNHEY, CDR2 SMNVEV (reference sequence). The CDR3 length is 13 residues. Trimming pared 3 bases from V and 2 bases from J, leaving 7 bases between. This CDR3 reads CASSFGINYGYTF. The DNA for the CDR3 is TGTGCCAGCAGTTTTGGGATCAACTATGGCTACACCTTC.

The rearrangement joins TRBV5-6 to TRBJ2-2; no definite D call. CDR3 length: 14 amino acids. CDR1 is SGHDT, CDR2 YYEEEE, per germline. With 2 bases removed from V and 5 bases from J, the gap between germline ends came to 10 bases. This CDR3 reads CASSLSRWTGELFF. The CDR3 DNA sequence: TGTGCCAGCAGCTTAAGCAGGTGGACCGGGGAGCTGTTTTTT.